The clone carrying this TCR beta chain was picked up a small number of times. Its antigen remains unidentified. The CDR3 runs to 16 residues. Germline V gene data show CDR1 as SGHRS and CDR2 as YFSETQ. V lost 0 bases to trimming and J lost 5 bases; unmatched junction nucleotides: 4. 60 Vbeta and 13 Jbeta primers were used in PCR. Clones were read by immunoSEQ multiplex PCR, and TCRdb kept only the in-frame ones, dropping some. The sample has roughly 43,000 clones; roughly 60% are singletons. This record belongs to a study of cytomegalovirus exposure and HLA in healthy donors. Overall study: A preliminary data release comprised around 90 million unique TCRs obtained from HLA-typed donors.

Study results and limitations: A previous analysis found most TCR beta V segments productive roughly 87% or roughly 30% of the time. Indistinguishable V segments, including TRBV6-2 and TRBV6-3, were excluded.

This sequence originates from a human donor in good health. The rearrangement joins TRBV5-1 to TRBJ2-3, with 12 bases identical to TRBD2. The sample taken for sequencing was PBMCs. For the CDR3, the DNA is TGCGCCAGCAGCTTGGTCCTAGCGGGGGGGCAAGATACGCAGTATTTT. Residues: CASSLVLAGGQDTQYF. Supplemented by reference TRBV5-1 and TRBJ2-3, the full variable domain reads KAGVTQTPRYLIKTRGQQVTLSCSPISGHRSVSWYQQTPGQGLQFLFEYFSETQRNKGNFPGRFSGRQFSNSRSEMNVSTLELGDSALYLCASSLVLAGGQDTQYFGPGTRLTVL.